This T cell receptor beta chain originates from a study of OX40 agonist ivuxolimab in advanced cancers. Looking at the study overall: Head and neck, renal cell, melanoma or hepatocellular carcinoma were the cancers that dose-escalation patients had. The eligibility criteria allowed prior anti-PD-1, anti-PD-L1 or anti-CTLA-4 therapy, and 40% had some.

Assay used: immunoSEQ multiplex PCR; TCRdb lists only in-frame clones, some missing. The table lists around 38,000 clones, around 82% of them singletons. CDR1 and CDR2 from the germline V gene are KGHSY and FQNENV. The CDR3 spans 13 residues. The material was CD4+ or CD8+ T cells sorted from blood, obtained in a trial of the OX40 agonist ivuxolimab. This sequence joins TRBV16 and TRBJ2-5; D may match TRBD1 or TRBD2 (5 bases each). The DNA end favors TRBJ2-7, so the J call may be wrong. The clonotype comes from an adult with an advanced solid tumor such as melanoma, head and neck, liver or kidney cancer. This CDR3 is CASSQYRGAEQYF. The CDR3 bases are TGTGCCAGCAGCCAATATCGAGGGGCCGAGCAGTACTTC.